The present entry profiles one T cell receptor (beta chain) with its context. What it recognizes is unknown. The CDR3 spans 14 residues. V lost 2 bases, J lost 0 bases, and 7 bases lay in between. CDR1 and CDR2 from the germline V gene are SGHRS and YFSETQ. The data were obtained in a study of cytomegalovirus exposure and HLA in healthy donors. Study background: Counted in an early data release were about 86 million unique TCRs from HLA-typed donors. Study observations and caveats: Most sequenced TCRs were rare (though some public TCRs occurred in many donors). As a later analysis revealed, the rate of TCR association differed by HLA locus, with DRB1 most and HLA-C fewest.

Primers for the PCR totalled 60 Vbeta and 13 Jbeta. Only in-frame clones appear in the TCRdb table, and some are missing; sequencing was by immunoSEQ multiplex PCR. This sample carries about 170,000 clones, around 80% of them seen once, and the ten largest clones take roughly 4.7%. The V gene is TRBV5-1, the J gene TRBJ2-3; D might be TRBD2 (6 bases). The receptor was isolated from a woman in her forties or fifties in good health and CMV-seropositive. Sequenced material: PBMCs. Written as DNA, the CDR3 is TGCGCCAGCAGCTTCGGGACTAGCACAGATACGCAGTATTTT. It codes for CASSFGTSTDTQYF.